This T cell receptor (beta chain) was sequenced in a study of shared clonotypes between healthy human individuals (dated by TCRdb to the early 2020s). Study-level background: A few men and a couple of women, aged 18 to 49 years, made up the cohort. To estimate repertoire size and how much clonotype sharing occurs between individuals, the study deeply sequenced the blood TCR repertoires of about five healthy adults. Between about 0.9 and 9 billion PBMCs per donor were obtained by leukapheresis. For each donor, CD4 naive and CD4 memory were each given three plates, CD8 naive was given two plates, and CD8 memory was given one plate. Different laboratories and diverse techniques were used to prepare libraries and sequence TCR repertoires, to increase sequencing depth and limit assay-specific biases. What the research found in general, with its limitations: Because the study included only a small number of donors, the genetic and exposure-history diversity represented was limited. Larger estimated clonotype richness was generally found for naive subsets than for memory subsets. Pairwise subsampling led to the expectation that sequencing depth would affect the degree of clonotype sharing among donors. Across a handful of donors, roughly 5.1% of naive CD4, 3% to 3.5% of naive CD8, under 2.5% of memory CD4, and approximately 0.42% of memory CD8 clonotypes were shared. Sampling was restricted to blood, and TCR repertoires in tissues likely differ from the TCR repertoires found in blood. Compared with non-shared clonotypes, clonotypes shared by all four sorted-subset donors had higher generation probabilities. Rarefaction of sorted-subset datasets indicated incomplete sequencing despite the large sequencing depth.

For this clone: Its target antigen remains unknown. No per-base quality is available; no much larger clone lies one base away.

Using the deep immunoSEQ assay, multiplex PCR amplified TCR CDR3 regions from genomic DNA. Extracted genomic DNA from each cell subset was distributed evenly across all wells of several immunoSEQ 96-well plates, and each plate was treated as a replicate. For sorted subsets, each replicate PCR was loaded with approximately 200 ng genomic DNA, equivalent to some 27,000 T cell genomes. The purified libraries were quantified using a Qubit 3.0 fluorometer, sized with a Bioanalyzer 2100, and then quantified again using the KAPA Library Quantification kit. Every immunoSEQ 96-well plate was sequenced on a separate single-read 150-cycle Illumina NextSeq 550 flow cell. In the source study's methods: Because only junctional sequences without quality scores were contained in the immunoSEQ output, filtering matching that applied to full-length reads could not be performed. Sequences were annotated with PyIR, a Python wrapper for IgBLAST v1.9, and V/J genes and CDR3 were assigned using IMGT germline references. Reads with weak V/J assignments (E-value above 1e-6), missing CDR3, stop codons, out-of-frame junctions, or ambiguous translated residues were removed. V3J clonotypes were defined as sequences sharing the same inferred V gene, J gene, and CDR3 amino acid sequence. To compute the percentage overlap between repertoires, the number of shared unique clonotypes was divided by the size of the smaller repertoire. Richness of each repertoire was evaluated using RTK rarefaction, the Chao1 estimator, and Recon v2.1 estimates of unobserved clonotypes. Generation probabilities for all TCRbeta clonotypes obtained by the gDNA method from several donors were computed using OLGA. This immuneACCESS table, as held by TCRdb, lists in-frame sequences with V and J called but not all clones. Of the missing ones, under half trace to an unresolved V gene in checked studies; the others have no known cause. V, J and clone size were drawn from that table, and D and trimming were deduced from the DNA. Recorded for this sample are over 1.5 million clones; roughly 98% of them occurred a single time. 0.4% to 0.55% of the sample comes from the top ten.

Its CDR3 holds 14 amino acids, cysteine through phenylalanine. Of the read, only the CDR3 DNA is kept; its 42 bases are in frame from base 1. At the junction V is shortened by 2 bases and J by 1 base, with 11 bases in between. The germline V gene (reference sequence) gives CDR1 as GTSNPN and CDR2 as SVGIG. Donors were healthy HIV-negative adults with no recently reported acute infections or vaccinations. All donors were Caucasian adults living in Nashville, Tennessee, USA. CD4+ T cells were enriched through magnetic negative selection, after which naive cells were positively selected on CD45RA and the remaining negative fraction served as the memory subset. Blood was obtained by leukapheresis, after which PBMCs were separated by Ficoll-Histopaque density gradient centrifugation and cryopreserved in liquid nitrogen vapor phase. Purity and quantity of every magnetically sorted T cell population were checked by analytical flow cytometry. From each sorted fraction, genomic DNA was isolated and quantified by UV absorbance on a Nanodrop 2000c.

This receptor was identified in a man younger than 45 in good health. Sequenced material: naive CD4+ T cells sorted from blood. Sample cell subset or site, as interpreted from the label and publication: CD45RA+ positively selected. The chain joins TRBV30 to TRBJ1-1, with the identity of the D gene unclear. The nucleotide sequence reads TGTGCCTGGAGTTTTAACCGAGGGAACACTGAAGCTTTCTTT. Translated, this gives CAWSFNRGNTEAFF.